These 18 T cell receptor beta chains were sequenced from one sample in a study of PD-L1 blockade in urothelial cancer. Data came from immunoSEQ multiplex PCR; TCRdb stores just in-frame clones and leaves some out. The data show approximately 14,000 clones, roughly 88% seen once. The specimen was PBMCs, collected around atezolizumab (anti-PD-L1) treatment. These receptors all stem from a man between 70 and 80 years old with urothelial cancer.

In its sample, this clone ranks as large. Here the CDR3 reads CASSLVDRGKTQYF. The CDR3 nucleotides are TGTGCCAGCAGCTTAGTAGACAGGGGGAAGACCCAGTACTTC. This chain links TRBV11-2 with TRBJ2-5; 9 bases map to TRBD1. This CDR3 is 14 amino acids long. The V and J ends lost 1 base and 6 bases, in that order; junction bases with no gene match: 3. CDR1 and CDR2 from the germline V gene are SGHAT and FQNNGV.

Only one count was recorded for this clone. This chain links TRBV6-5 with TRBJ1-1; D ambiguous. This CDR3 spans 15 amino acids. Germline V gene lookup returns CDR1 MNHEY and CDR2 SVGAGI. V lost 5 bases, J lost 6 bases, and 19 bases lay in between. CDR3 DNA sequence: TGTGCCAGCAGTCTCGGGAGCGGGGTGGGCTCTGAAGCTTTCTTT. As protein: CASSLGSGVGSEAFF.

V gene TRBV30 combines with J gene TRBJ2-3; perhaps TRBD2 as D (6 bases). CDR3 size: 13 residues. Trimming removed 3 bases at V and 3 bases at J, with 10 bases between. CDR1 is GTSNPN and CDR2 is SVGIG in the germline V gene (reference sequence). The CDR3 bases are TGTGCCTGGAGGCTAGCGAGTACAGATACGCAGTATTTT. Translated, it gives CAWRLASTDTQYF.

This chain joins TRBV6-4 and TRBJ1-2, with D perhaps matching TRBD1 (6 bases). V lost 6 bases and J 2 bases, leaving 13 bases between the germline ends. The CDR3 covers 14 residues. Germline V gene lookup returns CDR1 MRHNA and CDR2 SNTAGT. The CDR3 DNA reads TGTGCCAGCAGGGTCATACAGGGAAACTATGGCTACACCTTC. This sequence encodes CASRVIQGNYGYTF.

The J gene is TRBJ2-7, the V gene TRBV7-8; D is ambiguous. The CDR3 is 13 amino acids. Between the trimmed V and J ends, which lost 5 bases and 4 bases, there was a span of 12 bases. Germline-derived CDR1 and CDR2 are SGHVS and FQNEAQ. CDR3 sequence (DNA): TGTGCCAGCAGCCCCCCTTCCCTATACGAGCAGTACTTC. This translates into CASSPPSLYEQYF. The variable domain in full, with the rest retrieved from reference TRBV7-8 and TRBJ2-7, is GAGVSQSPRYKVAKRGQDVALRCDPISGHVSLFWYQQALGQGPEFLTYFQNEAQLDKSGLPSDRFFAERPEGSVSTLKIQRTQQEDSAVYLCASSPPSLYEQYFGPGTRLTVT.

The chain joins TRBV6-1 to TRBJ1-2, with 8 nucleotides matching TRBD1. CDR3 length equals 15 residues. The junction had 9 bases not matched to a gene; V was cut back by 5 bases and J by 4 bases. CDR1 MNHNS and CDR2 SASEGT come from the germline V gene. The CDR3 region has the DNA TGTGCCAGCAGTCCAGGGGGCTTACCCTTCTATGGCTACACCTTC. Its protein product is CASSPGGLPFYGYTF.

Comments on this clone: This same CDR3 is encoded by further DNA sequences in the sample. V and J are TRBV5-6 and TRBJ1-2; weak D call: TRBD1 (5 bases). The CDR3 has 13 amino acids. Trimming left V 2 bases short and J 7 bases short, with 12 bases between. The germline V gene encodes CDR1 SGHDT and CDR2 YYEEEE. The DNA of the CDR3 is TGTGCCAGCAGCTTCTCGGGGGAGGGTGGCTACACCTTC. The encoded protein is CASSFSGEGGYTF.

The chain is built from TRBV10-3 and TRBJ1-4; TRBD1 aligns across 7 bases. V was pared by 6 bases and J by 6 bases, with 7 bases of the junction left unmatched. This CDR3 spans 14 amino acids. Germline V gene lookup returns CDR1 ENHRY and CDR2 SYGVKD. The CDR3, as DNA: TGTGCCATCAGGAGTGACAGGGTGGATGAAAAACTGTTTTTT. Its translation: CAIRSDRVDEKLFF.

The rearrangement uses TRBV7-9 and TRBJ1-1, with D possibly TRBD1 on 6 matching bases. This CDR3 region has 16 residues. CDR1 is SEHNR, CDR2 FQNEAQ, per germline (reference sequence). V was clipped by 5 bases and J by 2 bases, with 18 bases between them. Written as DNA, the CDR3 is TGTGCCAGCAGCGCGAGGGCGGGCAGGGGAAACACTGAAGCTTTCTTT. It is translated as CASSARAGRGNTEAFF. Full variable domain (outside the CDR3, taken from reference TRBV7-9 and TRBJ1-1): DTGVSQNPRHKITKRGQNVTFRCDPISEHNRLYWYRQTLGQGPEFLTYFQNEAQLEKSRLLSDRFSAERPKGSFSTLEIQRTEQGDSAMYLCASSARAGRGNTEAFFGQGTRLTVV.

V is TRBV6-4 and J is TRBJ2-1; TRBD2 matches at 11 bases. This CDR3 has 18 amino acids. V was clipped by 2 bases and J by 0 bases; unmatched bases: 6. CDR1 MRHNA and CDR2 SNTAGT come from the germline V gene. CDR3 coding DNA: TGTGCCAGCAGTGACGAGCTAGCGGGGGGTTTCTCCTACAATGAGCAGTTCTTC. Translation gives CASSDELAGGFSYNEQFF.

This chain joins TRBV15 and TRBJ1-5; 9 nucleotides line up with TRBD1. The CDR3 spans 17 residues. Germline assignment: CDR1 LNHNV and CDR2 YYDKDF (reference sequence). J was trimmed by 3 bases and V by 1 base; bases with no gene match: 7. The CDR3 is CATSRVRDRVVNQPQHF. CDR3 bases: TGTGCCACCAGCAGAGTCCGGGACAGGGTTGTCAATCAGCCCCAGCATTTT.

The genes are TRBV25-1 and TRBJ1-5, with TRBD1 matching 8 bases. The CDR3 spans 13 residues. Germline CDR1 reads MGHDK; CDR2 reads SYGVNS. Trimming removed 6 bases from V and 7 bases from J; junction bases left unmatched: 5. CDR3 in amino acids: CASSGTGGQPQHF. The CDR3 nucleotides read TGTGCCAGCAGCGGGACAGGTGGACAGCCCCAGCATTTT.

J is TRBJ2-4 and V is TRBV7-8, with 8 bases fitting TRBD2. V trimming: 1 base; J trimming: 8 bases; junction bases outside the gene matches: 7. CDR3 length: 15 residues. Germline loops: CDR1 SGHVS, CDR2 FQNEAQ. CDR3 coding DNA: TGTGCCAGCAGCTTAGGGAATAGCGGGGTATACATTCAGTACTTC. This translates into CASSLGNSGVYIQYF. Complete variable domain (other parts from reference TRBV7-8 and TRBJ2-4): GAGVSQSPRYKVAKRGQDVALRCDPISGHVSLFWYQQALGQGPEFLTYFQNEAQLDKSGLPSDRFFAERPEGSVSTLKIQRTQQEDSAVYLCASSLGNSGVYIQYFGAGTRLSVL.

The chain employs TRBV28 and TRBJ1-5, with TRBD1 matching 7 bases. The CDR3 covers 14 residues. V trimming: 4 bases; J trimming: 11 bases; junction bases outside the gene matches: 11. Per the germline V gene, CDR1 is MDHEN and CDR2 is SYDVKM. Written as DNA, the CDR3 is TGTGCCAGCAGTTCTTTAAGCCAGGGGGGAACCCAGCATTTT. Protein sequence: CASSSLSQGGTQHF. The complete variable domain, with remaining parts taken from reference TRBV28 and TRBJ1-5, reads DVKVTQSSRYLVKRTGEKVFLECVQDMDHENMFWYRQDPGLGLRLIYFSYDVKMKEKGDIPEGYSVSREKKERFSLILESASTNQTSMYLCASSSLSQGGTQHFGDGTRLSIL.

This clone was counted between two and nine times. The chain joins TRBV18 to TRBJ1-1, with D uncertain. The CDR3 totals 14 residues. The V gene's germline CDR1 is KGHSH and CDR2 LQKENI. Trimming took 0 bases from V and 5 from J, leaving 10 bases between them. This CDR3 reads CASSPPIGGTEAFF. The CDR3 DNA reads TGTGCCAGCTCACCACCGATAGGCGGTACTGAAGCTTTCTTT. The complete variable domain, with remaining parts taken from reference TRBV18 and TRBJ1-1, reads NAGVMQNPRHLVRRRGQEARLRCSPMKGHSHVYWYRQLPEEGLKFMVYLQKENIIDESGMPKERFSAEFPKEGPSILRIQQVVRGDSAAYFCASSPPIGGTEAFFGQGTRLTVV.

The rearrangement uses TRBV6-1 and TRBJ2-2; 7 nucleotides align to TRBD1. The germline CDR1 and CDR2 sequences are MNHNS and SASEGT. J gave up 4 bases and V 2 bases, and 7 bases lay outside the gene matches. There are 16 residues in the CDR3. The CDR3 DNA reads as TGTGCCAGCAGTGAACAATCAGGGGGTCTCACCGGGGAGCTGTTTTTT. Its protein product is CASSEQSGGLTGELFF.

Points on this clone: Other DNA sequences within the sample encode an identical CDR3. This chain uses TRBV6-5 with TRBJ2-7; TRBD1 matches 7 bases. In germline, CDR1 is MNHEY, CDR2 SVGAGI. V lost 7 bases and J lost 0; bases outside the gene matches: 9. The CDR3 sequence is 15 residues long. The CDR3 DNA reads TGTGCCAGCAAACGGGACAGCACGAGCTCCTACGAGCAGTACTTC. Translated: CASKRDSTSSYEQYF.

The chain employs TRBV6-6 and TRBJ2-3, with D perhaps TRBD2 (6 bases). Trimming removed 6 bases at V and 6 bases at J, with 16 bases between. The CDR3 has 14 amino acids. Germline values: CDR1 MNHNY, CDR2 SVGAGI (reference sequence). The CDR3 spells CASRTLASGDTQYF. The DNA for the CDR3 is TGTGCCAGCAGGACGCTAGCGAGTGGGGATACGCAGTATTTT.